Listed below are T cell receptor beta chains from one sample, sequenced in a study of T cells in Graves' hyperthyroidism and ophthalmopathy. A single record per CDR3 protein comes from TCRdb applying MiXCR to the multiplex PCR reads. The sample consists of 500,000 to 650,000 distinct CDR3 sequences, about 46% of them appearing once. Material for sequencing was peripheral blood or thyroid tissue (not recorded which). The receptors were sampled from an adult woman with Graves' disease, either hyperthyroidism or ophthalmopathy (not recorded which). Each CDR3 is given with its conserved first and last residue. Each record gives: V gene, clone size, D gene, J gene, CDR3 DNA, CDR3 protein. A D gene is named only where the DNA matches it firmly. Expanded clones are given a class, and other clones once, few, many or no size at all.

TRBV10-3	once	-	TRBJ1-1	TGTGCCATCAGTGGGGAAATGGACACTGAAGCTTTCTTT	CAISGEMDTEAFF
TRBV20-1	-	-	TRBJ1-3	TGCAGTGCTCCAGACAGGACGTCTGGAAACACCATATATTTT	CSAPDRTSGNTIYF
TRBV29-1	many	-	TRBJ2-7	TGCAGCGTGCAAGCGGGTCGGTACGAGCAGTACTTC	CSVQAGRYEQYF
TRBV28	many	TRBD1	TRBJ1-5	TGTGCCAGCAGCCACGGGACAGGGCCGATACCCCAGCATTTT	CASSHGTGPIPQHF
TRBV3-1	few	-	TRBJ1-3	TGTGCCAGCAGCCAAGATTTCTTCTTGGGAGAAGGAAACACCATATATTTT	CASSQDFFLGEGNTIYF
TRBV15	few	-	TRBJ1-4	TGTGCCACCAGCAGAGCAATAAACGAAAAACTGTTTTTT	CATSRAINEKLFF
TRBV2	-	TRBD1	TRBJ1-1	TGTGCCACCCCGGACAGGGCAATCACTGAAGCTTTCTTT	CATPDRAITEAFF
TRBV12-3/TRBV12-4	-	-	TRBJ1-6	TGTGCCAGCAGTTACTCCGGGGGTCAGGTGGGGACACCCATCCACTTT	CASSYSGGQVGTPIHF
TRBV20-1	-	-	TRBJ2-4	TGCAGTGCTAGTGGGGGGAGTGGAAGCGAAAACATTCAGTACTTC	CSASGGSGSENIQYF
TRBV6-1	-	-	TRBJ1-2	TGTGCCAGCAGACTCTTTGGGGCCGACTATGGCTACACCTTC	CASRLFGADYGYTF
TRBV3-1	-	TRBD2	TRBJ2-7	TGTGCCAGCAGTAGCGGGAGAGGACCATACGAGCAGTACTTC	CASSSGRGPYEQYF
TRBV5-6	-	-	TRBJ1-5	TGTGCCAGCAGCTTGGCGGCTAATCAGCCCCAGCATTTT	CASSLAANQPQHF
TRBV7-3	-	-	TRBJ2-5	TGTGCCAGCAGCCTTCAGCGGACGAACACCGGGGAACAGACCCAGTACTTC	CASSLQRTNTGEQTQYF
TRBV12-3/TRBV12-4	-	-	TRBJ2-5	TGTGCCAGCAGTTTTGGCCAGACCCAGTACTTC	CASSFGQTQYF
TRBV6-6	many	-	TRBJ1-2	TGTGCCAGCAGTTATAATTATGGCTACACCTTC	CASSYNYGYTF
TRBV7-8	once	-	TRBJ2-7	TGTGCCAGCAGCGCGGCCGGGGGTGGGACCGAGCAGTACTTC	CASSAAGGGTEQYF
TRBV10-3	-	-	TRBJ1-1	TGTGCCACCGCAAGGGGTTTCTCCCCTGAAGCTTTCTTT	CATARGFSPEAFF
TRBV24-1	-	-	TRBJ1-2	TGTGCCAGCAGTGATGAGCCCGGCTACACCTTC	CASSDEPGYTF
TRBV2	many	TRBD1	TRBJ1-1	TGTGCCAGCAAGCCAGACAGGGTCCCTGAAGCTTTCTTT	CASKPDRVPEAFF
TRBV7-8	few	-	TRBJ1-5	TGTGCCAGCAGCTTAGATTCGGGAGTTTATAGCAATCAGCCCCAGCATTTT	CASSLDSGVYSNQPQHF
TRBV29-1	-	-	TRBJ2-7	TGCAGCGTTGGGCTCTTGAAGCCCCCCTCGGGGGAGCAGTACTTC	CSVGLLKPPSGEQYF
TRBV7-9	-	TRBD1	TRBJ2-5	TGTGCCAGCAGCCCGGCCGGGACAGGGCAAGAGACCCAGTACTTC	CASSPAGTGQETQYF
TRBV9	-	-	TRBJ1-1	TGTGCCAGCAGCGTAGCGGACGGAGGCGAAGCTTTCTTT	CASSVADGGEAFF
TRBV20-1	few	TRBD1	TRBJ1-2	TGCAGTGCTAGGGCAGGACAGGGGTTTTATGGCTACACCTTC	CSARAGQGFYGYTF
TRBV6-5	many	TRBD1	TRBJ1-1	TGTGCCAGCAGCACCGAAAGGGGGCTTTTCGCTGAAGCTTTCTTT	CASSTERGLFAEAFF
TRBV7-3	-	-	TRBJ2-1	TGTGCCAGCAGCACCGACTTGTACAATGAGCAGTTCTTC	CASSTDLYNEQFF
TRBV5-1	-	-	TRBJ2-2	TGCGCCAGCAGCTGGAATTCGGGGGAGCTGTTTTTT	CASSWNSGELFF
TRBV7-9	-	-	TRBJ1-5	TGTGCCAGCAGCGGCACTAGTCAGCCCCAGCATTTT	CASSGTSQPQHF
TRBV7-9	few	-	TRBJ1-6	TGTGCCAGCAGCAATGGACAGCACCAAGGTACCCTCCACTTT	CASSNGQHQGTLHF
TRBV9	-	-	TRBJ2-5	TGTGCCAGCAGTCTGGCCTGGGCCCCAGAGACCCAGTACTTC	CASSLAWAPETQYF
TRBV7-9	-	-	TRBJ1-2	TGTGCCAGCAGCGACCGCGGCGCAGAGAGTGGCTACACCTTC	CASSDRGAESGYTF
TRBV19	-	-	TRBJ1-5	TGTGCCAGTAGCACCGGGGCCCTACAGCCCCAGCATTTT	CASSTGALQPQHF
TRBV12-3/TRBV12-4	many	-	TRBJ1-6	TGTGCCAGCAGTCCCGGGAGTTTCTCCCTTGGAGGTTCACCCCTCCACTTT	CASSPGSFSLGGSPLHF
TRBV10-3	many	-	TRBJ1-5	TGTGCCACAAACAGACAGGATAGCAATCAGCCCCAGCATTTT	CATNRQDSNQPQHF
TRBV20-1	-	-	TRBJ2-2	TGCAGTCTCCGGGACACCGACCACGGGGAGCTGTTTTTT	CSLRDTDHGELFF
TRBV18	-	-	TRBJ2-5	TGTGCCAGCTCACCGCCGGGGCGCCAAGAGACCCAGTACTTC	CASSPPGRQETQYF
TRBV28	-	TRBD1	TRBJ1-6	TGTGCCAGCACCAGGGGGATCCTTTCACCCCTCCACTTT	CASTRGILSPLHF
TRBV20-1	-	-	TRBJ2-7	TGCAGTGCTAGGCGGGACTCCTACGAGCGGTACTTC	CSARRDSYERYF
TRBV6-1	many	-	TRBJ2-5	TGTGCCAGCAGTAGGGAACCCCAGCGAGAGACCCAGTACTTC	CASSREPQRETQYF
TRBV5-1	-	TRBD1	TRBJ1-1	TGCGCCAGCGGACGGACAGGGGTGGCGAACACTGAAGCTTTCTTT	CASGRTGVANTEAFF
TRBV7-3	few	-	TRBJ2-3	TGTGCCAGCAGCTTAACATGGCCAGATACGCAGTATTTT	CASSLTWPDTQYF